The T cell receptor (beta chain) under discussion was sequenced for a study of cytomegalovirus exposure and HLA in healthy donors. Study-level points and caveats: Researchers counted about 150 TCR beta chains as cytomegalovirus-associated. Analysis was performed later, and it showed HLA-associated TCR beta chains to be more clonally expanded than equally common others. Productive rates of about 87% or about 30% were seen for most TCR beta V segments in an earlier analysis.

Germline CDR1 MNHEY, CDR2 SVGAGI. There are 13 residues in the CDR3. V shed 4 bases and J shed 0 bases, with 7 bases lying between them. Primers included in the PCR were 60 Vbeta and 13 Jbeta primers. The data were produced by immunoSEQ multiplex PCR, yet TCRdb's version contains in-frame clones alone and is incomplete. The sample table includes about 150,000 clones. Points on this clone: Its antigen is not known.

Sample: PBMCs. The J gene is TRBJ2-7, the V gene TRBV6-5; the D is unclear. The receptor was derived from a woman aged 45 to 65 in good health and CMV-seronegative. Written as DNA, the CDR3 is TGTGCCAGCAGTTCTCTAAACTCCTACGAGCAGTACTTC. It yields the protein CASSSLNSYEQYF.